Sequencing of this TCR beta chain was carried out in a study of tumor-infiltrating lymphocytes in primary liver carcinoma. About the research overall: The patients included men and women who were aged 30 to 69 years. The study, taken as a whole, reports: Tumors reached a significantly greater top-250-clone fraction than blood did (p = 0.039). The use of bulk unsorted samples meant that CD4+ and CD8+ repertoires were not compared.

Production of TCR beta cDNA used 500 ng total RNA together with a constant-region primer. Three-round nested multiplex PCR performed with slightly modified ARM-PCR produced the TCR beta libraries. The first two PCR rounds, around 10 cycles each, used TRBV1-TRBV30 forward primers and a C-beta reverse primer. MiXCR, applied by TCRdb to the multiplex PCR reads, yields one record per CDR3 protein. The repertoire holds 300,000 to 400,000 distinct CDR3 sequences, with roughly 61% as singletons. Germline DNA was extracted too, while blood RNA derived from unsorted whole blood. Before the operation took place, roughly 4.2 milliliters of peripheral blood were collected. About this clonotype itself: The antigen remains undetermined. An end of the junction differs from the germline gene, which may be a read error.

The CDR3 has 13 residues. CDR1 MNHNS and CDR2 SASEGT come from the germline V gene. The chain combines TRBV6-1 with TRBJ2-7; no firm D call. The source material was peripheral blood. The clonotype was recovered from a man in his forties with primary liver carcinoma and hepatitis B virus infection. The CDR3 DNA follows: TGTGCCAGCAGTGGACCTAGTCGGGCCGAGCAGCACTTC. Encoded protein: CASSGPSRAEQHF.